This T cell receptor (beta chain) was retrieved from a study of Ad26.COV2.S vaccination and SARS-CoV-2 variants (dated by TCRdb to about 2021). Notes on the research overall: Vaccine-arm donors came from COV1001, a multicentre, randomized, double-blind, placebo-controlled phase I-IIa trial of Ad26.COV2.S in healthy adults. Ad26.COV2.S was administered intramuscularly at a dose of 5x10^10 or 1x10^11 viral particles, either as one shot or as two shots given 56 days apart. The TCR-sequenced set comprised roughly 30 samples: approximately 20 Ad26.COV2.S vaccine recipients, 5 placebo recipients and 8 SARS-CoV-2 convalescent individuals. Participants in the trial were split at random into five groups of five each, receiving low-dose or high-dose Ad26.COV2.S once or twice, or else placebo on both occasions. Sequencing of the TCRbeta repertoire served to evaluate the specificity and breadth of SARS-CoV-2-reactive T cell receptors following Ad26.COV2.S vaccination. Blinding of investigators to trial group allocation was maintained during experiments and outcome assessment. Findings and caveats that apply to the study as a whole: Vaccine and placebo recipients had similar non-spike TCR breadth, a finding consistent with the vaccine containing only spike. The study was not powered to compare responses between vaccine doses or regimens. The authors noted that total T cell responses may have been underestimated by the TCR breadth and depth analyses. Substantial breadth of spike-specific CD8+ and CD4+ T cell responses was reported after vaccination. Higher spike-specific TCR breadth was observed in Ad26.COV2.S recipients than in placebo recipients (P = 0.0014).

CDR1 and CDR2 are drawn from the germline V gene (reference sequence): LNHDA, SQIVND. Including cysteine and phenylalanine, the CDR3 has 16 amino acids. The DNA shown is the 48-base CDR3, in frame from base 1. Deletion took 0 bases off V and 8 bases off J, with a span of 18 bases between the germline ends. The treatment or condition label of this sample denotes: roughly 20 received Ad26.COV2.S at low or high dose, single or two shots; 5 received placebo; per-sample allocation not given. For vaccine and placebo recipients, repertoires were sequenced using samples collected on day 63 after the first injection. In Cohort 1b, about two dozen adults aged 18-55 years were enrolled at a single site in Boston, USA, between 29 July and 7 August 2020. Ad26.COV2.S was a replication-incompetent adenovirus type 26 vector that expressed a prefusion-stabilized SARS-CoV-2 spike protein derived from the original Wuhan strain.

Concerning this clone: No antigen is known for it. No quality values exist for individual bases; no much larger clone is one base distant.

The immunoSEQ Assay was the method used to sequence TCRbeta CDR3 regions. After extraction, genomic DNA underwent amplification by bias-controlled multiplex PCR, followed by high-throughput sequencing. The authors' analysis ran thus. To quantify the absolute abundance of each unique TCRbeta CDR3 region, sequences were collapsed and filtered. T cell fraction was estimated by normalizing TCRbeta template counts to usable DNA, which was measured by amplifying reference genes present in all nucleated cells. Repertoire TCRs were annotated as SARS-CoV-2-specific when V gene, CDR3 amino acid sequence and J gene were exactly matched to a known reactive TCR set. The reference SARS-CoV-2 TCR set was derived from MIRA and filtered for enrichment in COVID-19-positive ImmuneCODE repertoires, a step that removed public or cross-reactive TCRs. Using the MIRA antigens, annotated TCRs were further analysed by specific ORF or by position within an ORF. Breadth was defined as the number of annotated unique rearrangements divided by the total number of unique productive rearrangements, and depth was defined as the summed frequency of the annotated unique rearrangements. Two-sided Wilcoxon rank-sum tests were used to compare TCR breadth between groups. TCRdb provides this immuneACCESS table in a form limited to in-frame rearrangements. Some clones are lacking; in checked studies, under half of them reflect an unresolved V gene, and why the rest are absent is not known. For V, J and clone size, that table is used; D and trimming come from the DNA. This sample is represented by some 480,000 clones; roughly 87% of them were singletons. The ten most abundant clones make up over 10% of the sample.

The sample here was peripheral blood, taken in a trial of Ad26.COV2.S vaccine versus placebo. The receptor was derived from a person aged 18-60 years who received the Ad26.COV2.S COVID-19 vaccine or a placebo. The chain employs TRBV19 and TRBJ2-3, with no confident D gene call. The encoded CDR3 is CASSIDHVVRGGTQYF. The sequenced DNA: TGTGCCAGTAGTATAGATCATGTGGTTAGAGGCGGTACGCAGTATTTT.